The rows below give T cell receptor beta chains drawn from one sample of a study of shared T cell receptors in the human thymus. Sequencing was performed with immunoSEQ multiplex PCR; in TCRdb, only in-frame clones are kept and a portion is missing. Of under 700,000 clones listed, 70% to 80% were seen once; the top ten hold more than 0.01%. The same data also contributed to another study, on human thymus T cells.

The sequencing sample was made of thymocytes. Receptors originate from a boy under two years old with a congenital heart defect. Both conserved end residues are part of each CDR3. Each record gives: clone size, D gene, V gene, J gene, CDR3 protein, CDR3 DNA. D genes are given only for firm matches. Clone size appears in some rows only: once, few, many, or a class for an expanded clone.

>-|TRBD1|TRBV18|TRBJ1-4
CASSPPEGTGTDALFF
TGTGCCAGCTCACCACCGGAGGGGACAGGGACCGACGCACTGTTTTTT
>-|-|TRBV11-3|TRBJ2-1
CASSLAPPSERYSYNEQFF
TGTGCCAGCAGCTTGGCCCCCCCTAGCGAGAGATACTCCTACAATGAGCAGTTCTTC
>-|-|TRBV5-1|TRBJ2-1
CASSPAWRDEQFF
TGCGCCAGCAGCCCAGCATGGAGAGATGAGCAGTTCTTC
>-|TRBD1|TRBV29-1|TRBJ2-7
CSVEERWTGGYEQYF
TGCAGCGTTGAAGAAAGGTGGACAGGGGGCTACGAGCAGTACTTC
>-|-|TRBV6-1|TRBJ1-1
CASSEQGDEAFF
TGTGCCAGCAGTGAACAGGGCGATGAAGCTTTCTTT
>-|TRBD1|TRBV28|TRBJ1-4
CASSLHLRDREGNEKLFF
TGTGCCAGCAGTTTACACCTCCGGGACAGGGAGGGTAATGAAAAACTGTTTTTT
>-|-|TRBV7-2|TRBJ2-3
CASRISPGHLATDTQYF
TGTGCCAGCAGGATAAGTCCGGGACACCTAGCAACAGATACGCAGTATTTT
>-|-|TRBV7-6|TRBJ2-2
CASSRRGTPIIINTGELFF
TGTGCCAGCAGCCGCCGAGGGACACCCATCATTATTAACACCGGGGAGCTGTTTTTT
>-|-|TRBV12-2|TRBJ2-1
CASRPPGTSGSYNEQFF
TGTGCAAGTCGCCCACCCGGGACTAGCGGGTCCTACAATGAGCAGTTCTTC
>-|TRBD1|TRBV19|TRBJ2-1
CASSQGVNNEQFF
TGTGCCAGTAGTCAGGGGGTTAACAATGAGCAGTTCTTC
>few|-|TRBV6-6|TRBJ1-4
CASSCSGTPNEKLFF
TGTGCCAGCAGTTGCAGCGGGACTCCTAATGAAAAACTGTTTTTT
>-|TRBD2|TRBV4-1|TRBJ2-7
CASSSLANITYEQYF
TGCGCCAGCAGCTCACTAGCGAACATCACCTACGAGCAGTACTTC
>-|TRBD1|TRBV2|TRBJ1-1
CASLRDRGTENTEAFF
TGTGCCAGCCTGAGGGACAGGGGGACGGAAAACACTGAAGCTTTCTTT
>-|TRBD2|TRBV4-3|TRBJ2-7
CASSQDDRTSTSYEQYF
TGCGCCAGCAGCCAAGACGACCGGACTAGCACCTCCTACGAGCAGTACTTC
>few|-|TRBV5-6|TRBJ1-3
CASSLGTKGGSSGNTIYF
TGTGCCAGCAGCTTGGGGACCAAGGGTGGGAGCTCTGGAAACACCATATATTTT
>-|-|TRBV28|TRBJ1-5
CASSSSRAGNQPQHF
TGTGCCAGCAGCTCCAGCCGGGCGGGGAACCAGCCCCAGCATTTT
>once|-|TRBV19|TRBJ2-1
CASRETRAYNEQFF
TGTGCCAGTAGAGAGACTAGAGCCTACAATGAGCAGTTCTTC
>-|-|TRBV4-1|TRBJ2-7
CASSQKGGVPYEQYF
TGCGCCAGCAGCCAAAAAGGGGGGGTTCCCTACGAGCAGTACTTC
>-|-|TRBV5-1|TRBJ2-1
CASSAGGANEQFF
TGCGCCAGCAGCGCCGGAGGGGCCAATGAGCAGTTCTTC
>-|TRBD1|TRBV7-9|TRBJ1-4
CASSLKTGTSPSTNEKLFF
TGTGCCAGCAGCTTAAAGACAGGGACATCCCCCTCAACTAATGAAAAACTGTTTTTT
>-|-|TRBV19|TRBJ2-5
CASSIVVQGQETQYF
TGTGCCAGTAGTATAGTGGTTCAGGGTCAAGAGACCCAGTACTTC
>-|-|TRBV5-4|TRBJ2-6
CASSLARTPSSGANVLTF
TGTGCCAGCAGCTTGGCCAGGACACCTTCCTCTGGGGCCAACGTCCTGACTTTC
>-|TRBD2|TRBV5-1|TRBJ2-3
CASSLLGLADSTDTQYF
TGCGCCAGCAGCCTCCTGGGACTAGCGGACAGCACAGATACGCAGTATTTT
>-|TRBD1|TRBV27|TRBJ1-2
CASSPWGQGPLPTF
TGTGCCAGCAGTCCCTGGGGACAGGGGCCCCTCCCCACCTTC
>-|-|TRBV18|TRBJ1-2
CASSPEASAWTF
TGTGCCAGCTCACCAGAGGCCAGCGCCTGGACCTTC
>-|TRBD1|TRBV6-1|TRBJ2-6
CAGRDRGAGANVLTF
TGTGCCGGCCGGGACAGGGGAGCTGGGGCCAACGTCCTGACTTTC
>-|-|TRBV20-1|TRBJ2-7
CSVRDGLEQYF
TGCAGTGTTAGAGATGGCTTGGAGCAGTACTTC
>-|-|TRBV5-8|TRBJ2-5
CASSLVQNKETQYF
TGTGCCAGCAGCTTGGTCCAGAACAAAGAGACCCAGTACTTC
>-|-|TRBV5-4|TRBJ1-1
CASSLARPGAVTEAFF
TGTGCCAGCAGCTTGGCCCGCCCAGGGGCGGTTACTGAAGCTTTCTTT
>few|-|TRBV27|TRBJ2-2
CASSVRGLPNTGELFF
TGTGCCAGCAGTGTAAGAGGACTACCAAACACCGGGGAGCTGTTTTTT
>-|TRBD1|TRBV18|TRBJ1-1
CASSPRQGRGTEAFF
TGTGCCAGCTCACCGCGACAGGGGCGGGGGACTGAAGCTTTCTTT
>-|TRBD2|TRBV11-2|TRBJ2-1
CASSSGTSGSLYNEQFF
TGTGCCAGCAGCTCGGGGACTAGCGGGAGTCTATACAATGAGCAGTTCTTC
>-|TRBD1|TRBV19|TRBJ2-7
CATPPAGRGYYEQYF
TGTGCCACTCCTCCGGCGGGCAGGGGGTACTACGAGCAGTACTTC
>-|TRBD2|TRBV28|TRBJ2-7
CASSSRTSGPYEQYF
TGTGCCAGCAGTTCAAGGACTAGCGGGCCCTACGAGCAGTACTTC
>-|TRBD2|TRBV19|TRBJ2-2
CASTGTRNTGELFF
TGTGCCAGCACCGGGACTAGGAACACCGGGGAGCTGTTTTTT
>-|TRBD1|TRBV19|TRBJ1-5
CASSIEQGIQPQHF
TGTGCCAGTAGTATCGAACAGGGGATCCAGCCCCAGCATTTT
>-|-|TRBV5-4|TRBJ2-5
CASSSETVQETQYF
TGTGCCAGCAGCTCGGAGACAGTCCAAGAGACCCAGTACTTC
>-|-|TRBV6-5|TRBJ2-7
CASSYWSGRHEQYF
TGTGCCAGCAGTTACTGGTCAGGCCGACACGAGCAGTACTTC
>-|-|TRBV29-1|TRBJ2-1
CSVCLAVVDEQFF
TGCAGCGTTTGTCTAGCAGTTGTCGATGAGCAGTTCTTC
>-|TRBD1|TRBV14|TRBJ1-2
CASSQVRTTGLYGYTF
TGTGCCAGCAGCCAAGTCCGGACGACAGGGCTTTATGGCTACACCTTC
>-|TRBD2|TRBV7-2|TRBJ2-5
CASSFNKASGRSQETQYF
TGTGCCAGCAGCTTCAACAAAGCTAGCGGGAGATCTCAAGAGACCCAGTACTTC
>-|TRBD1|TRBV5-1|TRBJ2-7
CASSQGTGRYEQYF
TGCGCCAGCAGCCAAGGGACAGGGCGGTACGAGCAGTACTTC
>-|-|TRBV27|TRBJ1-4
CASSLEAAGKLFF
TGTGCCAGCAGTTTGGAGGCAGCCGGAAAACTGTTTTTT
>-|-|TRBV25-1|TRBJ2-7
CASSGGTAYEQYF
TGTGCCAGCAGTGGCGGGACAGCCTACGAGCAGTACTTC
>-|-|TRBV7-9|TRBJ2-1
CASSPHNRRRSLDNEQFF
TGTGCCAGCAGCCCGCATAATCGTCGGCGGTCCCTTGACAATGAGCAGTTCTTC
>-|-|TRBV19|TRBJ2-3
CASSILVAGTDTQYF
TGTGCCAGTAGTATTTTGGTGGCCGGCACAGATACGCAGTATTTT
>-|TRBD1|TRBV9|TRBJ2-7
CASSGEDRGISYEQYF
TGTGCCAGCAGCGGAGAAGACAGGGGGATTTCCTACGAGCAGTACTTC
>-|TRBD1|TRBV27|TRBJ1-5
CASSFQGASNQPQHF
TGTGCCAGCAGTTTTCAGGGGGCATCAAATCAGCCCCAGCATTTT
>-|TRBD1|TRBV7-2|TRBJ1-5
CASSSRQGPMIYSNQPQHF
TGTGCCAGCAGCTCTCGACAGGGACCTATGATTTATAGCAATCAGCCCCAGCATTTT
>-|TRBD2|TRBV29-1|TRBJ2-1
CSGGLAGGPGYNEQFF
TGCAGCGGGGGACTAGCGGGAGGGCCGGGGTACAATGAGCAGTTCTTC
>once|-|TRBV7-2|TRBJ2-2
CASSLLQGITGHTGELFF
TGTGCCAGCAGCTTATTGCAGGGTATCACAGGGCACACCGGGGAGCTGTTTTTT
>few|-|TRBV14|TRBJ2-7
CASSQDERLREQYF
TGTGCCAGCAGCCAAGATGAGAGGCTACGGGAGCAGTACTTC
>-|-|TRBV4-1|TRBJ1-1
CASSQAYRVTEAFF
TGCGCCAGCAGCCAAGCTTACAGGGTAACCGAAGCTTTCTTT